This T cell receptor beta chain stems from a study of cytotoxic CD8 clonotypes in ibrutinib-treated CLL. About the study: Across samples, productive templates numbered approximately 250,000 and productive rearrangements reached about 100,000 on average. Findings and limits, study-wide: Collection times varied between progressing and sustained-remission patients. Baseline levels of clonality went above those of age-matched healthy donors and moved with circulating CD8+ T-cell counts. Public clonotypes, rarely seen, contracted or held steady on treatment.

Details on this clone: Its antigen is unidentified.

Clones were read by immunoSEQ multiplex PCR, and TCRdb kept only the in-frame ones, dropping some. The data hold around 330,000 clones, with under 70% observed a single time. Between the trimmed V and J ends, which lost 7 bases and 9 bases, there was a span of 19 bases. The CDR3 runs 13 residues. The germline V gene has CDR1 SQVTM and CDR2 ANQGSEA. This material consisted of PBMCs, taken after 36 months of ibrutinib treatment. The chain joins TRBV29-1 to TRBJ2-1; TRBD2 might be the D (5 bases). The TCR comes from a human donor with chronic lymphocytic leukemia. CDR3: CSAIFGVQVEQFF. DNA of the CDR3: TGCAGCGCCATTTTCGGGGTACAAGTTGAGCAGTTCTTC.